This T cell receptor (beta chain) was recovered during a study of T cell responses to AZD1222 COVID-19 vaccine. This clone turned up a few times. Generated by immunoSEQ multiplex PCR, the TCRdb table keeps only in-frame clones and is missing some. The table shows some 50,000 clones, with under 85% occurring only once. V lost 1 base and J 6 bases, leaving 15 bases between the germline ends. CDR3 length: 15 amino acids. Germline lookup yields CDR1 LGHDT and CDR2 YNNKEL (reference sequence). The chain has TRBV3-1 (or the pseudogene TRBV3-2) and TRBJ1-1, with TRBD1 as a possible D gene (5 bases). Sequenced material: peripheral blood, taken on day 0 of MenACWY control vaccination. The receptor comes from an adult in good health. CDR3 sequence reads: CASSQAGLIWAEAFF. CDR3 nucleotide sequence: TGTGCCAGCAGCCAAGCAGGGCTGATTTGGGCTGAAGCTTTCTTT.